This T cell receptor beta chain was recovered during a study of stem cell transplantation in POMP-related autoinflammatory disease. Trimming stripped 4 bases from V and 0 bases from J, with 11 bases between. The CDR3 sequence is 15 residues long. CDR1 is SGHKS and CDR2 is YYEKEE in the germline V gene (reference sequence). PRAID featured prominent immunodeficiency. Using immunoSEQ multiplex PCR, the repertoire was profiled, and TCRdb retains in-frame clones only, with some absent. The sample includes more than 8,500 clones, 70% to 80% of them seen just once. The chain links TRBV5-5 to TRBJ1-3; tentative D call: TRBD1 (5 bases). This specimen consisted of CD4+ T cells from PBMCs, obtained after stem cell transplantation. This TCR came from a human patient with POMP-related autoinflammation and immune dysregulation (PRAID). Certain T cells may be donor cells from the graft. The CDR3 nucleotides are TGTGCCAGCAGCCGGACATATCGCTCTGGAAACACCATATATTTT. Translating it yields CASSRTYRSGNTIYF.